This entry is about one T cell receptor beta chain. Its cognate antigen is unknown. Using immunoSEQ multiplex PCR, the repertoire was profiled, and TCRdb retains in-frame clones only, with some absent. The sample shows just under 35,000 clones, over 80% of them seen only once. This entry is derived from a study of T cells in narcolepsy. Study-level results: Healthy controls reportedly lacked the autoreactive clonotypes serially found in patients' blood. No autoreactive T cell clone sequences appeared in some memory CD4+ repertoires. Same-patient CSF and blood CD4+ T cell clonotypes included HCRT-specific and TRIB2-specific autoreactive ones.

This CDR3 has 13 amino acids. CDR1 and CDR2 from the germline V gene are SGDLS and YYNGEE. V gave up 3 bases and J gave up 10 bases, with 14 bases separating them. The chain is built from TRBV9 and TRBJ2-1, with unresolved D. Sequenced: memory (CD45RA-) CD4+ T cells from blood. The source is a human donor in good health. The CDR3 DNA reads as TGTGCCAGCAGCGCGCAGGTAGGGATCGAGCAGTTCTTC. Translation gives CASSAQVGIEQFF.